The text below deals with one T cell receptor (beta chain). Its antigen is as yet unknown. There are 13 residues in the CDR3. CDR1 and CDR2 from the germline V gene are DFQATT and SNEGSKA (reference sequence). Unmatched junction bases numbered 7, after V lost 6 bases and J lost 9 bases. This specimen comes from a study of T cells in Graves' hyperthyroidism and ophthalmopathy. Study findings and constraints: Blood held most thyroid clonotypes expanded above 0.001 frequency.

The CDR3 regions of TCR beta were amplified from RNA transcripts. The TCR CDR3 first-round RT-PCR relied on the HTBI primer set. TCRdb reanalysed the multiplex PCR reads using MiXCR and keeps one entry per CDR3 protein. The data contain fewer than 450,000 distinct CDR3 sequences, over 12% of them singletons. Material for sequencing was blood. The clonotype comes from a man aged 50-60 years with Graves' ophthalmopathy. This chain links TRBV20-1 with TRBJ1-6; 8 bases are a match to TRBD1. CDR3 loop: CSAKGQGFSPLHF. CDR3 coding DNA: TGCAGTGCGAAAGGACAGGGTTTTTCACCCCTCCACTTT.